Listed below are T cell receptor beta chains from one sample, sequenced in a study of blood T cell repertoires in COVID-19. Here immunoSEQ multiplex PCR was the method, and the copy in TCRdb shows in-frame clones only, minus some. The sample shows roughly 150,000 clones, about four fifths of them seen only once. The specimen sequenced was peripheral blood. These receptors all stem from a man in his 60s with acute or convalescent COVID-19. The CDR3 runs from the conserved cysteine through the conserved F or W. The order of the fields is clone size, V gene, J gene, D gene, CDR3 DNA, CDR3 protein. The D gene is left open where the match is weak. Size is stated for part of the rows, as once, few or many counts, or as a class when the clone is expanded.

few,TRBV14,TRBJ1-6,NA,TGTGCCAGCAGCCCCACCCAAGGGGTCGCACCCCTCCACTTT,CASSPTQGVAPLHF
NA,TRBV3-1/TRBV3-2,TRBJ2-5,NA,TGTGCCAGCAGCCAAGGACCCCCCGGGGAGACCCAGTACTTC,CASSQGPPGETQYF
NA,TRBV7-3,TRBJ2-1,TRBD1,TGTGCCAGCAGCACGGGACAGGGGTACAATGAGCAGTTCTTC,CASSTGQGYNEQFF
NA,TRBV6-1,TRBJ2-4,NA,TGTGCCAGCAGTGACACCGGGTCTAGCTCTAGCATTCAGTACTTC,CASSDTGSSSSIQYF
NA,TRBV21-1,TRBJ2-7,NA,TGTGCCAGCAGCAACCTAGCTATAGGGGAGCAGTACTTC,CASSNLAIGEQYF
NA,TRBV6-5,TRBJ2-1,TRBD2,TGTGCCAGCAGTTACTCAGCGGGAGCGGTCAATGAGCAGTTCTTC,CASSYSAGAVNEQFF
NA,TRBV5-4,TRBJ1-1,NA,TGTGCCAGCAACCCGGGGGGTGGCGTCACTGAAGCTTTCTTT,CASNPGGGVTEAFF
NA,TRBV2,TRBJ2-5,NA,TGTGCCAGCAGTAACAGTGAGACCCAGTACTTC,CASSNSETQYF
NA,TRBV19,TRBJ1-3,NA,TGTGCCAGTACAGGCACGAGCTCTGGAAACACCATATATTTT,CASTGTSSGNTIYF
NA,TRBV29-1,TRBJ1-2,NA,TGCAGCGTTGGCGGTCCGGGGGGCTACACCTTC,CSVGGPGGYTF
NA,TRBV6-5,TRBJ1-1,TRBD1,TGTGCCAGCAGGAGGACAGGGAATGAAGCTGAAGCTTTCTTT,CASRRTGNEAEAFF
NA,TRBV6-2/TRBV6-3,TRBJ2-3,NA,TGTGCCAGCAGTTACGAGTCCTGGAGGTCAGATACGCAGTATTTT,CASSYESWRSDTQYF
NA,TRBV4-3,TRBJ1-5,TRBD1,TGCGCCAGCAGCCAAGATGCGGGACAGGGGAATCAGCCCCAGCATTTT,CASSQDAGQGNQPQHF
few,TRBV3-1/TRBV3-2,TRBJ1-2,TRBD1,TGTGCCAGCAGCCAAGGTGGCAGGGGGCTTAACTATGGCTACACCTTC,CASSQGGRGLNYGYTF
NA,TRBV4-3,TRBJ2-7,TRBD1,TGCGCCAGCAGCCAAGTTTGGGGGAAGGGGGCTGTATACGAGCAGTACTTC,CASSQVWGKGAVYEQYF
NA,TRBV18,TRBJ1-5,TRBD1,TGTGCCAGCTCACCTGAGGGGGCAAAGCAGCCCCAGCATTTT,CASSPEGAKQPQHF
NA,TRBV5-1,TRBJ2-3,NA,TGCGCCAGCAGCCGGGATAACAGCGGGCCCTACTCCACAGATACGCAGTATTTT,CASSRDNSGPYSTDTQYF
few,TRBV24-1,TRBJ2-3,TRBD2,TGTGCCACCAGTGAGAGTAGCGGGGGGCGCCGGGATACGCAGTATTTT,CATSESSGGRRDTQYF
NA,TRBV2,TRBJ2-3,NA,TGTGCCAGCAGTGACCAGGGGGGTTCAGATACGCAGTATTTT,CASSDQGGSDTQYF
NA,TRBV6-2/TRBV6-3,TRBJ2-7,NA,TGTGCCAGCAGTTACTCGATCGAGGAGGGAAGCTACGAGCAGTACTTC,CASSYSIEEGSYEQYF
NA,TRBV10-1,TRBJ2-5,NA,TGCGCCAGCAGTGAGTTAACCCGGGAGTCAAACACAGAGACCCAGTACTTC,CASSELTRESNTETQYF
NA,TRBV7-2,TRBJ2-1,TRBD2,TGTGCCAGCAGCTTAGTTCGGCGGGAGGAGCAGTTCTTC,CASSLVRREEQFF
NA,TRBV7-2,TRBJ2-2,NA,TGTGCCAGCAGCCCCTCTGGCGGGGACGGGGAGCTGTTTTTT,CASSPSGGDGELFF
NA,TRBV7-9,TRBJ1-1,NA,TGTGCCAGCAGCTTAGCGCGGTGGGGCAGCCTGAACACTGAAGCTTTCTTT,CASSLARWGSLNTEAFF
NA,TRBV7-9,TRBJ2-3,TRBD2,TGTGCCAGCAGCTTTGCGGCTAGCGGAGGCACAGATACGCAGTATTTT,CASSFAASGGTDTQYF
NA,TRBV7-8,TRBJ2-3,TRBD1,TGTGCCAGCAGCTCGGGACAGGGATTAGATACGCAGTATTTT,CASSSGQGLDTQYF
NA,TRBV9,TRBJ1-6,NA,TGTGCCAGCAGCGCCGGGGAGGCTCGTAATAATTCACCCCTCCACTTT,CASSAGEARNNSPLHF
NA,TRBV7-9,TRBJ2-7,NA,TGTGCCAGCAGCTTGGTAGCGGTCGAGCAGTACTTC,CASSLVAVEQYF
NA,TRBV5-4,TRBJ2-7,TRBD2,TGTGCCAGCAGCCCACGTGGACTCGGACTAGCGGGAGGGCGGTTCTACGAGCAGTACTTC,CASSPRGLGLAGGRFYEQYF
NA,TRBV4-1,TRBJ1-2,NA,TGCGCCAGCAGCCCGGGAGGACTTCGCGGCTACACCTTC,CASSPGGLRGYTF
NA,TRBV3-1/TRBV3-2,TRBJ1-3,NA,TGTGCCAGCAGCCAAGTGGGTAGGGGATCTTTTGGAAACACCATATATTTT,CASSQVGRGSFGNTIYF
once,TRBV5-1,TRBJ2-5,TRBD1,TGCGCCAGCAGCGCCACAGGGGGGTCACAAGAGACCCAGTACTTC,CASSATGGSQETQYF
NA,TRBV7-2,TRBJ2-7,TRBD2,TGTGCCAGCAGCTTAGGAGGCGGGGGGGCCTACGAGCAGTACTTC,CASSLGGGGAYEQYF
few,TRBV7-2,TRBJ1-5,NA,TGTGCCAGCAGCTTAACCTACAATCAGCCCCAGCATTTT,CASSLTYNQPQHF
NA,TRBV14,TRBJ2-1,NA,TGTGCCAGCAGCCCCCTCGGGATGAGTGAGCAGTTCTTC,CASSPLGMSEQFF
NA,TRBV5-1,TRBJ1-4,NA,TGCGCCAGCAGCTTGGGACAGTCAAATGAAAAACTGTTTTTT,CASSLGQSNEKLFF
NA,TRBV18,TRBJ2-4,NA,TGTGCCAGCTCACCACCAGGGAGAACAAACATTCAGTACTTC,CASSPPGRTNIQYF
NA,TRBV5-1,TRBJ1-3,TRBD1,TGCGCCAGCAGCTTGCAGCCACAGGGGTCTTTCTCTGGAAACACCATATATTTT,CASSLQPQGSFSGNTIYF
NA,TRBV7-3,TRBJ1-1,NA,TGTGCCAGCAGCTTCCTAAAGAACACTGAAGCTTTCTTT,CASSFLKNTEAFF
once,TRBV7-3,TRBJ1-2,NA,TGTGCCAGCAGCCTAGACAGGTCGTCTAACTATGGCTACACCTTC,CASSLDRSSNYGYTF
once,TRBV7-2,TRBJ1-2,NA,TGTGCCAGCAGCTTAGGCTCCAGGGAAAACTATGGCTACACCTTC,CASSLGSRENYGYTF
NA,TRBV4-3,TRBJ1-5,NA,TGCGCCCCCATTAAGGGGGTTCATAGCAATCAGCCCCAGCATTTT,CAPIKGVHSNQPQHF
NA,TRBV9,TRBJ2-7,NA,TGTGCCAGCAGCGACAGTTCCTACGAGCAGTACTTC,CASSDSSYEQYF
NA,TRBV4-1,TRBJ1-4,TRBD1,TGCGCCAGCAGCCAAGTGGGGACAGGGCCCGAAAAACTGTTTTTT,CASSQVGTGPEKLFF
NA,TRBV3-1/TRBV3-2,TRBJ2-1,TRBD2,TGTGCCAGCAGCCAAGAGCCTATAGCGGGGGGGCGGAATGAGCAGTTCTTC,CASSQEPIAGGRNEQFF
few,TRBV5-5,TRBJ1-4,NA,TGTGCCAGCAGCCCCCCGGGACAAATTAATGAAAAACTGTTTTTT,CASSPPGQINEKLFF
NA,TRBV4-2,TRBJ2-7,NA,TGTGCCAGCAGCTCTCCCGGGAGTGAGTACGAGCAGTACTTC,CASSSPGSEYEQYF
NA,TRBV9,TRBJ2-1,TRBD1,TGTGCCAGCAGCGTAGGGCCAGGGGGCCATGAGCAGTTCTTC,CASSVGPGGHEQFF
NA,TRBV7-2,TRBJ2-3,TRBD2,TGTGCCAGCAGCTTAACTCGGCAGACTAGCGGGGATACGCAGTATTTT,CASSLTRQTSGDTQYF
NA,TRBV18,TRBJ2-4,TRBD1,TGTGCCAGCTCACCACCACAGGGGCCCAAAAACATTCAGTACTTC,CASSPPQGPKNIQYF
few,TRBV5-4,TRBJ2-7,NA,TGTGCCAGCAGCTTTGCTAGCTCACTACCCTACGAGCAGTACTTC,CASSFASSLPYEQYF
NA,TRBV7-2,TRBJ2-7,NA,TGTGCCAGCAGCTTAGCTACCCGAGGGCCCGACGAGCAGTACTTC,CASSLATRGPDEQYF
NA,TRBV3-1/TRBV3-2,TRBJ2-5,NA,TGTGCCAGCAGCCAAGCCAATCTGAATAGAGGTGAGACCCAGTACTTC,CASSQANLNRGETQYF
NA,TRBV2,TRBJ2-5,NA,TGTGCCAGCAGTGTGGGCAGGCAAGAGACCCAGTACTTC,CASSVGRQETQYF
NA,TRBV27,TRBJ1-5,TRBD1,TGTGCCAGCAGTTTAAGAGGGGGCGGGAGCAATCAGCCCCAGCATTTT,CASSLRGGGSNQPQHF